Each of the 20 T cell receptor beta chains below was sequenced from the same sample in a study of T cells in Graves' hyperthyroidism and ophthalmopathy. TCR beta CDR3 regions were amplified from RNA. TCR CDR3 regions were first amplified by RT-PCR with HTBI primers. TCRdb re-derived calls from the multiplex PCR reads in MiXCR, one entry per CDR3 protein. The sample has around 370,000 distinct CDR3 sequences, roughly 20% seen once. The sample consisted of blood. All receptors derive from a man aged 18 to 29 with Graves' ophthalmopathy.

This clonotype has only a few counts. The genes are TRBV29-1 and TRBJ2-5; 10 bases map to TRBD2. The V gene's germline CDR1 is SQVTM and CDR2 ANQGSEA. V shed 7 bases, J shed 4 bases, and the junction held 6 bases outside the gene matches. This CDR3 is 13 amino acids long. The CDR3: CSAERGGGETQYF. For the CDR3, the DNA is TGCAGCGCAGAGCGGGGGGGAGGAGAGACCCAGTACTTC.

This clonotype showed up just a few times. This chain connects TRBV20-1 to TRBJ1-6, with TRBD1 matching over 9 bases. V shed 0 bases, J shed 6 bases, and the junction held 3 bases outside the gene matches. This CDR3 comprises 15 residues. Per germline, CDR1 DFQATT and CDR2 SNEGSKA (reference sequence). The CDR3 loop reads CSARELDRGNSPLHF. CDR3 bases: TGCAGTGCTAGAGAATTGGACAGGGGTAATTCACCCCTCCACTTT.

This clonotype was observed many times. J is TRBJ2-3 and V is TRBV12-3 or TRBV12-4, with D maybe TRBD2 (5 bases). CDR3 length equals 15 residues. Trimming removed 3 bases at V and 0 bases at J, with 10 bases between. For the CDR3, the DNA is TGTGCCAGCAGTTTGGCAAGCGGTAGCACAGATACGCAGTATTTT. Translated: CASSLASGSTDTQYF.

This clonotype has more than one count but fewer than ten. The J gene is TRBJ2-7, the V gene TRBV5-1; TRBD1 matches at 7 bases. The CDR3 sequence is 17 residues long. V was pared by 0 bases and J by 1 base, with 10 bases of the junction left unmatched. Germline loops: CDR1 SGHRS, CDR2 YFSETQ. The CDR3 reads CASSLDRTGQMSYEQYF. The CDR3 nucleotides are TGCGCCAGCAGCTTGGATCGTACGGGACAGATGTCCTACGAGCAGTACTTC.

This clonotype was counted many times. The chain joins TRBV5-1 to TRBJ2-7; D is undetermined. V shed 0 bases and J shed 3 bases, with 10 bases lying between them. Germline CDR1 reads SGHRS; CDR2 reads YFSETQ. The CDR3 has 14 residues. The CDR3 sequence: CASSLDGSYYEQYF. CDR3 sequence (DNA): TGCGCCAGCAGCTTGGACGGGTCCTACTACGAGCAGTACTTC.

J is TRBJ1-1 and V is TRBV5-1, with TRBD1 matching 9 bases. Trimming took 5 bases from V and 4 from J; bases not matched to a gene: 6. Germline assignment: CDR1 SGHRS and CDR2 YFSETQ. The CDR3 spans 14 residues. DNA for the CDR3: TGCGCCAGCAGACCCACAGGGGGCAGCACTGAAGCTTTCTTT. Protein product: CASRPTGGSTEAFF. The entire variable domain, with the rest obtained from reference TRBV5-1 and TRBJ1-1, is as follows: KAGVTQTPRYLIKTRGQQVTLSCSPISGHRSVSWYQQTPGQGLQFLFEYFSETQRNKGNFPGRFSGRQFSNSRSEMNVSTLELGDSALYLCASRPTGGSTEAFFGQGTRLTVV.

This clonotype was recorded a few times. The J gene is TRBJ2-3, the V gene TRBV3-1, with TRBD2 as a possible D gene (6 bases). Germline V gene lookup returns CDR1 LGHDT and CDR2 YNNKEL (reference sequence). V was clipped by 1 base and J by 0 bases, with 20 bases between them. The CDR3 contains 19 residues. The CDR3 is CASSQVPSGYSTSTDTQYF. In DNA form, the CDR3 reads TGTGCCAGCAGCCAAGTGCCCAGCGGGTACTCGACTAGCACAGATACGCAGTATTTT.

This clonotype has a handful of counts. This chain joins TRBV5-1 and TRBJ2-2, with D perhaps matching TRBD1 or TRBD2 (5 bases each). CDR1 is SGHRS and CDR2 is YFSETQ in the germline V gene. CDR3 length: 16 residues. Between the trimmed V and J ends, which lost 3 bases and 4 bases, there was a span of 16 bases. CDR3 sequence: CASSSRDPPPTGELFF. CDR3 DNA sequence: TGCGCCAGCAGCTCCCGGGACCCCCCTCCCACCGGGGAGCTGTTTTTT.

This clonotype was found many times. For the CDR3, the DNA is TGTGCCAGCAGCCCGGGGCGAAGAGATACGCAGTATTTT. Protein: CASSPGRRDTQYF. The chain combines TRBV5-6 with TRBJ2-3, with D perhaps TRBD1 or TRBD2 (5 bases each). The germline gives CDR1 SGHDT, CDR2 YYEEEE. The CDR3 runs to 13 residues. Trimming left V 4 bases short and J 5 bases short, with 11 bases between.

This clonotype was picked up many times. The chain joins TRBV14 to TRBJ2-5, with D perhaps TRBD1 or TRBD2 (5 bases each). The CDR3 extends over 13 amino acids. The V end lost 4 bases, the J end lost 4 bases, and 10 bases lay between the germline ends. Germline V CDR1 and CDR2: SGHDN, FVKESK. DNA for the CDR3: TGTGCCAGCAGCCGGGGACGCGGAGAGACCCAGTACTTC. It yields the protein CASSRGRGETQYF. Complete variable domain (other parts from reference TRBV14 and TRBJ2-5): EAGVTQFPSHSVIEKGQTVTLRCDPISGHDNLYWYRRVMGKEIKFLLHFVKESKQDESGMPNNRFLAERTGGTYSTLKVQPAELEDSGVYFCASSRGRGETQYFGPGTRLLVL.

This clonotype occurred many times. The chain carries TRBV6-5 and TRBJ1-2; D gene uncertain. Deletions cut 0 bases from V and 9 bases from J, with 14 bases between. Per the germline V gene, CDR1 is MNHEY and CDR2 is SVGAGI. The CDR3 runs to 14 residues. The CDR3 reads CASSYSGHPASYTF. The CDR3 region has the DNA TGTGCCAGCAGTTACTCCGGGCATCCGGCTAGCTACACCTTC.

Of note for this clonotype: Given a much more abundant clone one base away, this may be a read error. V and J are TRBV3-1 and TRBJ2-1; a weak D match, TRBD2 (6 bases). The assigned J gene may be wrong: the sequence end matches TRBJ2-7 better. The CDR3 has 16 amino acids. Germline lookup yields CDR1 LGHDT and CDR2 YNNKEL (reference sequence). CDR3 loop: CASSQEGSGTYNEQYF. CDR3 nucleotide sequence: TGTGCCAGCAGCCAAGAAGGTAGCGGCACCTACAATGAGCAGTACTTC.

This clonotype was counted ten times or more. CDR3 in amino acids: CASSLAGGPKDTQYF. CDR3 DNA sequence: TGTGCCAGCAGTCTGGCGGGGGGGCCAAAAGATACGCAGTATTTT. This sequence joins TRBV2 and TRBJ2-3; TRBD2 matches at 9 bases. The CDR3 extends over 15 amino acids. Trimming cost V 5 bases and J 5 bases; bases outside gene matches: 8. Germline assignment: CDR1 SNHLY and CDR2 FYNNEI.

This clonotype came up many times. The chain links TRBV7-2 to TRBJ2-7; TRBD2 agrees at 8 bases. Germline V CDR1 and CDR2: SGHTA, FQGNSA. The trim removed 5 bases at V and 0 bases at J, leaving 3 bases unmatched. This CDR3 is 14 amino acids long. The CDR3 loop reads CASSRGGPSYEQYF. In DNA form, the CDR3 reads TGTGCCAGCAGCCGCGGGGGGCCCTCCTACGAGCAGTACTTC.

This clonotype was recorded many times. The CDR3, as DNA: TGTGCCAGCAGCTTTAAAGGCCTGGCCCCCGGCTATAATTCACCCCTCCACTTT. Protein product: CASSFKGLAPGYNSPLHF. The genes are TRBV7-2 and TRBJ1-6; D is uncertain. With 3 bases removed from V and 3 bases from J, the gap between germline ends came to 18 bases. This CDR3 has 18 amino acids. Per germline, CDR1 SGHTA and CDR2 FQGNSA.

This clonotype occurred many times. The chain employs TRBV7-2 and TRBJ2-7, with TRBD2 matching 8 bases. The CDR3 totals 14 residues. Germline V gives CDR1 SGHTA, CDR2 FQGNSA. The ends lost 7 bases at V and 6 bases at J; junction bases unmatched: 11. CDR3 sequence (DNA): TGTGCCAGCACCCCAAGCGGGGGTGTGACCGAGCAGTACTTC. Amino acids: CASTPSGGVTEQYF.

Many counts were recorded for this clonotype. This sequence joins TRBV7-9 and TRBJ1-1; no firm D call. Trimming took off 7 bases at V and 4 bases at J, with 7 bases between the two ends. The germline gives CDR1 SEHNR, CDR2 FQNEAQ (reference sequence). The CDR3 has 11 residues. The CDR3 DNA reads as TGTGCCAGCACCTGGACCACTGAAGCTTTCTTT. It yields the protein CASTWTTEAFF.

This clonotype was seen more than once but under ten times. V gene TRBV20-1 combines with J gene TRBJ2-7; 8 bases are a match to TRBD2. CDR1 is DFQATT, CDR2 SNEGSKA, per germline (reference sequence). V trimming: 0 bases; J trimming: 0 bases; junction bases outside the gene matches: 4. The CDR3 runs to 15 residues. CDR3 in DNA: TGCAGTGCTAGAGATCCGGCGGGGGGCTCCTACGAGCAGTACTTC. Translation gives CSARDPAGGSYEQYF.

The table lists this clonotype with many counts. The J gene is TRBJ1-2, the V gene TRBV12-3 or TRBV12-4, with D maybe TRBD1 (5 bases). This CDR3 region has 11 residues. Trimming pared 5 bases from V and 7 bases from J, leaving 8 bases between. CDR3 DNA: TGTGCCAGCAGTCCCGGGACTGGCTACACCTTC. The encoded protein is CASSPGTGYTF.

This clonotype was seen a handful of times. The chain uses TRBV6-1 and TRBJ2-3, with D perhaps matching TRBD2 (6 bases). This CDR3 comprises 16 residues. CDR1 is MNHNS, CDR2 SASEGT, per germline. V dropped 4 bases and J dropped 3 bases, with 17 bases sitting between them. As DNA, the CDR3 is TGTGCCAGCAGTGGCCGGCGGAGGGATAGTACAGATACGCAGTATTTT. This codes for CASSGRRRDSTDTQYF.